Following are 19 T cell receptor beta chains from one sample sequenced in a study of spatial heterogeneity in lung cancer. The study's findings and limits: Tumoral mutation counts were tracked by counts of expanded intratumoral alpha and beta TCRs.

Time point in this sample: sample taken at primary tumor resection. Their target antigens are unknown. In TCRdb, the 5' RACE reads were re-called with MiXCR into one record per CDR3 protein. The table lists 16,000 or so distinct CDR3 sequences, approximately 6.8% of them singletons. The specimen was lung tumor tissue, collected at surgery. The source is a female donor with early-stage non-small cell lung cancer.

A few counts support this clonotype. This beta chain is a stray sequence in a library constructed for alpha chains; its clone size is not meaningful. The rearrangement uses TRBV6-1 and TRBJ1-2, with D tentatively TRBD1 (6 bases). CDR1 is MNHNS, CDR2 SASEGT, per germline. V lost 8 bases to trimming and J lost 8 bases, with 18 bases between them. The CDR3 contains 13 residues. The DNA for the CDR3 is TGTGCCAGCGCTAAGGATGGGGGCCTAGGCTACACCTTC. Protein: CASAKDGGLGYTF.

Notes on this clonotype: This may be a read error, as it is one base from a much larger clone. This beta chain lies outside the target of a library built for alpha chains; its clone size means little. This sequence joins TRBV9 and TRBJ1-4; possible D gene TRBD1, 6 bases. CDR3 length: 14 residues. Trimming pared 3 bases from V and 8 bases from J, leaving 14 bases between. Germline loops: CDR1 SGDLS, CDR2 YYNGEE. CDR3 in amino acids: CASSGGGQDEKLFF. In DNA form, the CDR3 reads TGTGCCAGCAGCGGCGGGGGGCAGGACGAAAAACTGTTTTTT.

This clonotype was found a few times. This beta chain is an off-target read within a library intended for alpha chains, so its frequency means little. V gene TRBV28 combines with J gene TRBJ2-5; weak D call: TRBD2 (6 bases). Germline values: CDR1 MDHEN, CDR2 SYDVKM. This CDR3 is built from 13 residues. The ends were cut back, 8 bases at V and 4 bases at J, with 14 bases in the middle. The CDR3 bases are TGTGCCAGCTGTCCGGGGGTGGGAGAGACCCAGTACTTC. Residues: CASCPGVGETQYF.

This clonotype was counted at least ten times. This beta chain lies outside the target of a library built for alpha chains; its clone size means little. This CDR3 reads CASSLLAGDGYTF. The CDR3 bases are TGTGCCAGCAGCTTATTGGCGGGGGATGGCTACACCTTC. The genes are TRBV7-9 and TRBJ1-2, with D maybe TRBD1 (5 bases). Trimming left V 2 bases short and J 6 bases short, with 10 bases between. From germline, CDR1 is SEHNR and CDR2 FQNEAQ (reference sequence). This CDR3 contains 13 residues.

As to this clonotype: The library was prepared for alpha chains; this beta chain is a stray read, so its frequency means little. The genes are TRBV12-3 or TRBV12-4 and TRBJ1-5; TRBD1 aligns across 8 bases. After removal of 5 bases from V and 0 bases from J, the junction contained 9 bases not matched to a gene. The length of the CDR3 is 17 residues. DNA of the CDR3: TGTGCCAGCAGTGGGGGACAGGTCCCTGATAGCAATCAGCCCCAGCATTTT. As protein: CASSGGQVPDSNQPQHF.

This clonotype was seen a handful of times. This beta chain is an off-target read within a library intended for alpha chains, so its frequency means little. The chain combines TRBV5-1 with TRBJ2-2, with a tentative D call TRBD1 (6 bases). The CDR3 is 17 amino acids. CDR1 and CDR2 (germline): SGHRS, YFSETQ. Deletions cut 0 bases from V and 4 bases from J, with 16 bases between. In nucleotides, the CDR3 is TGCGCCAGCAGCTTGGAAGGCAGCGTCAGGGGCACCGGGGAGCTGTTTTTT. Amino acids: CASSLEGSVRGTGELFF. Using reference TRBV5-1 and TRBJ2-2 for the parts outside the CDR3, the full variable domain is KAGVTQTPRYLIKTRGQQVTLSCSPISGHRSVSWYQQTPGQGLQFLFEYFSETQRNKGNFPGRFSGRQFSNSRSEMNVSTLELGDSALYLCASSLEGSVRGTGELFFGEGSRLTVL.

In this sample, this clonotype is medium-sized. With the library built for alpha chains, this beta chain is off target and its frequency is not meaningful. V is TRBV6-5 and J is TRBJ1-1; 7 bases map to TRBD1. This CDR3 comprises 13 residues. Germline V gene data show CDR1 as MNHEY and CDR2 as SVGAGI. V dropped 5 bases and J dropped 9; count of bases not matched to a gene: 9. The CDR3 sequence is CASSTTGEVKAFF. The CDR3 DNA reads TGTGCCAGCAGTACCACAGGGGAGGTCAAAGCTTTCTTT.

This clonotype was detected only a few times. With the library built for alpha chains, this beta chain is off target and its frequency is not meaningful. The DNA of the CDR3 is TGTGCCAGTAGTATGGACAGGGGTTCTAACTATGGCTACACCTTC. This gives the protein CASSMDRGSNYGYTF. V and J are TRBV19 and TRBJ1-2; 9 bases match TRBD1. CDR3 length equals 15 residues. After removal of 3 bases from V and 0 bases from J, the junction contained 2 bases not matched to a gene. Germline lookup yields CDR1 LNHDA and CDR2 SQIVND (reference sequence). The entire variable domain, with the rest obtained from reference TRBV19 and TRBJ1-2, is as follows: DGGITQSPKYLFRKEGQNVTLSCEQNLNHDAMYWYRQDPGQGLRLIYYSQIVNDFQKGDIAEGYSVSREKKESFPLTVTSAQKNPTAFYLCASSMDRGSNYGYTFGSGTRLTVV.

This clonotype was recorded at least ten times. The library was built for alpha chains, so this beta chain is an off-target read and its size means little. V and J are TRBV4-3 and TRBJ2-2; 8 positions agree with TRBD2. CDR3 length equals 17 residues. V lost 1 base and J lost 4; bases outside the gene matches: 8. The germline V gene encodes CDR1 LGHNA and CDR2 YSLEER. In DNA form, the CDR3 reads TGCGCCAGCAGCCAAGTTATCCAGCGGGGGACCACCGGGGAGCTGTTTTTT. It codes for CASSQVIQRGTTGELFF.

This clonotype was counted at least ten times. Within a library made for alpha chains, this beta chain is off target, and its count is uninformative. The gene calls are TRBV18 and TRBJ1-3; D is undetermined. The CDR3 has 16 residues. Trimming removed 3 bases at V and 0 bases at J, with 12 bases between. In germline, CDR1 is KGHSH, CDR2 LQKENI. CDR3 bases: TGTGCCAGCTCACCGCGCGTTACGAGCTCTGGAAACACCATATATTTT. Residues: CASSPRVTSSGNTIYF.

This clonotype was picked up a small number of times. Because this beta chain is a stray read in a library intended to capture alpha chains, its abundance should not be given much weight. CDR3 in DNA: TGTGCCAGCAGCGTAGATGTCGGGGAGCTGTTTTTT. Its translation: CASSVDVGELFF. This chain connects TRBV9 to TRBJ2-2; D unresolved. The CDR3 covers 12 residues. V lost 0 bases and J lost 7, with 4 bases in between. The germline gives CDR1 SGDLS, CDR2 YYNGEE.

This clonotype was recorded a few times. Since it is a stray read in a library aimed at alpha chains, this beta chain has a size that is not meaningful. This chain uses TRBV7-2 with TRBJ1-1; no clear D gene. The germline V and J ends were trimmed by 5 bases and 1 base, with 14 bases remaining between them. The CDR3 consists of 15 residues. Germline assignment: CDR1 SGHTA and CDR2 FQGNSA. The CDR3 nucleotides are TGTGCCAGCAGCCCGGTGGGTTGGGGGAACACTGAAGCTTTCTTT. Translated, it gives CASSPVGWGNTEAFF.

As regards this clonotype: Since the library was made to target alpha chains, this beta chain is a stray read and its abundance is not meaningful. J is TRBJ2-7 and V is TRBV7-2, with 9 bases lining up with TRBD1. Germline CDR1 reads SGHTA; CDR2 reads FQGNSA. The CDR3 has 15 amino acids. V was clipped by 0 bases and J by 5 bases; unmatched bases: 5. The CDR3 DNA sequence: TGTGCCAGCAGCTTAGCTGCGGACAGGGGCCACGAGCAGTACTTC. Translating gives CASSLAADRGHEQYF.

This clonotype was seen many times. For a library built for alpha chains, this beta chain is a stray read; little rests on its size. CDR3 sequence (DNA): TGTGCCAGCAGCCAAGCCAACAGGGATTCACCCCTCCACTTT. It translates to CASSQANRDSPLHF. V usage is TRBV3-1 and J usage is TRBJ1-6; D is possibly TRBD1 (6 bases). V was cut by 1 base and J by 8 bases, with 9 bases left in between. CDR1 and CDR2 (germline): LGHDT, YNNKEL (reference sequence). This CDR3 spans 14 amino acids.

Points on this clonotype: This beta chain is an off-target read within a library intended for alpha chains, so its frequency means little. The chain has TRBV20-1 and TRBJ1-2; D gene ambiguous. Germline CDR1 is DFQATT and CDR2 is SNEGSKA (reference sequence). Trimming shortened V by 6 bases and J by 7 bases, and 18 bases separated the two germline ends. The length of the CDR3 is 13 residues. The CDR3 loop reads CSALQASNGGYTF. The CDR3 DNA reads as TGCAGTGCCCTCCAAGCGAGCAACGGTGGCTACACCTTC.

This clonotype was counted only a few times. This beta chain represents an off-target read in a library built for alpha chains; its size is of limited meaning. The V gene is TRBV7-9, the J gene TRBJ2-1; 8 bases line up with TRBD2. Germline V gene data show CDR1 as SEHNR and CDR2 as FQNEAQ (reference sequence). The CDR3 totals 14 residues. V lost 6 bases, J lost 6 bases, and 7 bases stayed unmatched. Written as DNA, the CDR3 is TGTGCCAGCAGTTCAAGAGCGGGGGCCAATGAGCAGTTCTTC. It is translated as CASSSRAGANEQFF.

This clonotype was found many times. This beta chain was picked up by a library intended for alpha chains and is off target, so its count carries little meaning. This chain links TRBV7-2 with TRBJ2-3, with D perhaps matching TRBD1 or TRBD2 (5 bases each). Germline V gene lookup returns CDR1 SGHTA and CDR2 FQGNSA. This CDR3 is built from 15 residues. V dropped 1 base and J dropped 4 bases, with 12 bases sitting between them. Written as DNA, the CDR3 is TGTGCCAGCAGCTTAGGACTCCGGGACCCAGATACGCAGTATTTT. It specifies CASSLGLRDPDTQYF.

This clonotype has a count of ten or more. Little can be read into the size of this beta chain, an off-target read in a library designed for alpha chains. The chain carries TRBV7-2 and TRBJ1-1; no reliable D call. The V gene's germline CDR1 is SGHTA and CDR2 FQGNSA. The length of the CDR3 is 16 residues. V lost 7 bases and J 2 bases, leaving 20 bases between the germline ends. The CDR3 DNA sequence: TGTGCCAGCAAAAGACACTTCCCAAAAAGCAACACTGAAGCTTTCTTT. Protein sequence: CASKRHFPKSNTEAFF.

The sample holds many counts of this clonotype. As an off-target read in a library built for alpha chains, this beta chain has a frequency of little significance. V is TRBV5-1 and J is TRBJ2-7; 11 nucleotides align to TRBD2. The V and J ends lost 1 base and 7 bases, in that order; junction bases with no gene match: 4. The V gene's germline CDR1 is SGHRS and CDR2 YFSETQ. The CDR3 sequence is 14 residues long. The CDR3 reads CASSLSLAGVEQYF. Here the CDR3 DNA reads TGCGCCAGCAGCTTGTCACTAGCGGGGGTTGAGCAGTACTTC.